Reported below is one T cell receptor beta chain. What it recognizes is unknown. Alopecia areata patients provided lesional scalp punch biopsies and peripheral blood. Reverse transcription of extracted RNA yielded cDNA, which provided the sequencing template. Data came from immunoSEQ multiplex PCR; TCRdb stores just in-frame clones and leaves some out. The table lists more than 12,000 clones, under 60% of them singletons. The entry originates in a study of CD8+ T cells in alopecia areata. About the research overall: Treatment of the treated patients consisted of oral tofacitinib, 5 to 10 mg twice daily. Study-level points and caveats: With patients, TCR sharing proved less clear than in mice, a difference possibly related to HLA. Higher clonality and more expanded CD8+ clones appeared in lesional than normal scalp.

The CDR3 sequence is 17 residues long. Trimming at V came to 1 base and at J to 3 bases, leaving 12 bases not matched to a gene. CDR1 and CDR2 from the germline V gene are SGHVS and FNYEAQ. Sequencing used skin, obtained at week 0. The TCR originated in a human donor with alopecia areata. This chain connects TRBV7-6 to TRBJ2-7; 7 bases align to TRBD1. This chain's CDR3 is CASSLGAGDGDSYEQYF. For the CDR3, the DNA is TGTGCCAGCAGCTTAGGTGCAGGGGATGGGGACAGCTACGAGCAGTACTTC.